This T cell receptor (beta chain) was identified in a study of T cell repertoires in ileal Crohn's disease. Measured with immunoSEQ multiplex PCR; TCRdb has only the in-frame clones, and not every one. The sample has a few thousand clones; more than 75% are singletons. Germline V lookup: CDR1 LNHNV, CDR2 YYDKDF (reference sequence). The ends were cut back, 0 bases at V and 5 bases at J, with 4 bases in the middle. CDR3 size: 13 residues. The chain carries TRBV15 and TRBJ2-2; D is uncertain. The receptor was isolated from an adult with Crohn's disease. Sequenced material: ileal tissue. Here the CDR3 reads CATSRDRTGELFF. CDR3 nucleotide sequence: TGTGCCACCAGCAGAGATCGTACCGGGGAGCTGTTTTTT.